This T cell receptor (beta chain) was recovered during a study of T cells after yellow fever vaccination. Study-wide points: Clones that expanded after primary vaccination mostly reappeared after the booster (just over 95% CD4, approximately 85% CD8). Contaminants from the bulk population, in the form of abundant clonotypes, could be found in FACS-sorted repertoires. A weaker secondary response peaked on day 5, the primary on day 15.

The 5'RACE template-switching step produced TCR cDNA and added a universal primer site and UMIs. TCRdb used MiXCR to reprocess the 5' RACE reads, holding one entry per CDR3 protein. This table holds a few hundred thousand distinct CDR3 sequences, around 16% found once. The CDR3 sequence is 12 residues long. Per germline, CDR1 SQVTM and CDR2 ANQGSEA. Trimming removed 2 bases from V and 0 bases from J, with 5 bases in between. The table lists this clonotype with a few counts. Antigen specificity is unknown. The origin of this receptor is a man aged 18 to 29 who received the YFV17D yellow fever vaccine. Here the sequenced sample was PBMCs, taken about 5 days after the first yellow fever vaccination. The chain is built from TRBV29-1 and TRBJ2-7; D is ambiguous. The CDR3 DNA reads TGCAGCGTTGAACAGTCCTCCTACGAGCAGTACTTC. This codes for CSVEQSSYEQYF.